This T cell receptor (beta chain) was retrieved from a study of shared T cell receptors in the human thymus. Sequenced by immunoSEQ multiplex PCR; TCRdb stores in-frame clones only, minus some. The data show just under 550,000 clones, roughly 74% seen once. There are 14 residues in the CDR3. The J segment lost 3 bases and the V segment lost 1 base, leaving 5 bases of the junction unmatched. Germline loops: CDR1 GTSNPN, CDR2 SVGIG (reference sequence). This same sample was also taken into another study, of human thymus T cells. From that paper: Having corrective surgery for congenital heart defects, healthy Finnish infants were the ones who donated. Thymus was obtained from resections taken during corrective heart surgery. Unrelated individuals were reported by related research to share highly overlapping thymic repertoires.

Specimen: thymocytes. The receptor was isolated from a boy younger than two with a congenital heart defect. The chain recombines TRBV30 with TRBJ1-1, with 7 bases that match TRBD1. The CDR3 sequence: CAWSAHRGDTEAFF. The CDR3 DNA follows: TGTGCCTGGAGTGCACACAGGGGAGACACTGAAGCTTTCTTT.